The 24 T cell receptor beta chains listed next were all sequenced from one sample in a study of cytomegalovirus exposure and HLA in healthy donors (dated by TCRdb to the late 2010s). The library was obtained by the immunoSEQ multiplex PCR assay. For the multiplex PCR, a mixture combining 60 forward primers for TCR Vbeta segments and 13 reverse primers for TCR Jbeta segments was used. What TCRdb holds here is the immuneACCESS table cut down to in-frame rearrangements. Part of the clones is not present; checked against another copy, under half of the missing clones reflect an unresolved V gene, and the others are unexplained. In this sample the table shows approximately 150,000 clones, about four fifths of which occur a single time. In total, the top ten clones hold approximately 2.4% of the sample. The sequencing sample was made of PBMCs. Source of these receptors: a male donor in good health and CMV-seronegative.

The chain couples TRBV6-1 to TRBJ1-5; D might be TRBD1 (6 bases). Deletions cut 4 bases from V and 0 bases from J, with 10 bases between. Per the germline V gene, CDR1 is MNHNS and CDR2 is SASEGT. This CDR3 is 15 amino acids long. In DNA form, the CDR3 reads TGTGCCAGCAGTGGAGGACAGTATAGCAATCAGCCCCAGCATTTT. Translating it yields CASSGGQYSNQPQHF.

The genes are TRBV6-6 and TRBJ1-5; no clear D. CDR3 length: 14 amino acids. The V gene's germline CDR1 is MNHNY and CDR2 SVGAGI (reference sequence). With 4 bases removed from V and 1 base from J, the gap between germline ends came to 8 bases. This chain's CDR3 is CASSLIASNQPQHF. The CDR3 bases are TGTGCCAGCAGTTTAATAGCCAGCAATCAGCCCCAGCATTTT.

The rearrangement uses TRBV19 and TRBJ1-3, with a possible D match to TRBD1 (5 bases). Deletions cut 3 bases from V and 0 bases from J, with 12 bases between. Germline values: CDR1 LNHDA, CDR2 SQIVND (reference sequence). The CDR3 extends over 16 amino acids. DNA of the CDR3: TGTGCCAGTAGTATCAATGGGAGGGGCTCTGGAAACACCATATATTTT. It encodes CASSINGRGSGNTIYF.

This chain links TRBV13 with TRBJ2-5; 12 bases match TRBD2. With 8 bases clipped from V and 4 bases from J, the junction kept 11 bases outside the gene matches. This CDR3 comprises 16 residues. Germline V gene sequence: CDR1 PRHDT, CDR2 FYEKMQ (reference sequence). CDR3 sequence: CASLGTSGPGGETQYF. The CDR3 nucleotides read TGTGCCAGCCTCGGGACTAGCGGGCCTGGGGGAGAGACCCAGTACTTC.

The chain employs TRBV28 and TRBJ2-7; 7 nucleotides agree with TRBD1. The ends lost 8 bases at V and 5 bases at J; junction bases unmatched: 6. Germline CDR1 MDHEN, CDR2 SYDVKM. The CDR3 runs 12 residues. The DNA for the CDR3 is TGTGCCAGCCGGACAGGCGACAACGAGCAGTACTTC. It is translated as CASRTGDNEQYF.

This clone came up once. The rearrangement joins TRBV15 to TRBJ1-5; 7 nucleotides agree with TRBD1. J was trimmed by 5 bases and V by 4 bases; bases with no gene match: 2. The germline V gene encodes CDR1 LNHNV and CDR2 YYDKDF (reference sequence). The CDR3 sequence is 13 residues long. CDR3 residues: CATSNDRDQPQHF. CDR3 in DNA: TGTGCCACCAGCAACGACAGGGATCAGCCCCAGCATTTT.

This chain links TRBV25-1 with TRBJ1-2; 8 positions match TRBD1. The CDR3 covers 14 residues. Losses at the gene ends were 6 bases for V and 8 bases for J; bases not matched to a gene: 11. Germline CDR1 and CDR2: MGHDK and SYGVNS. CDR3 region: CASSDESWTGGYTF. As DNA, the CDR3 is TGTGCCAGCAGCGATGAGTCCTGGACAGGGGGCTACACCTTC.

This clone was seen a few times. The J gene is TRBJ2-7, the V gene TRBV5-6, with D perhaps matching TRBD2 (6 bases). CDR1 SGHDT and CDR2 YYEEEE come from the germline V gene. Trimming took 5 bases from V and 2 from J, leaving 14 bases between them. The CDR3 extends over 14 amino acids. The CDR3 spells CASSLGLPTYEQYF. In nucleotides, the CDR3 is TGTGCCAGCAGTCTGGGACTGCCGACCTACGAGCAGTACTTC.

This rearrangement joins TRBV9 to TRBJ2-7, with 11 bases matching TRBD1. Trimming took 7 bases from V and 6 from J; bases not matched to a gene: 3. There are 12 residues in the CDR3. Germline-derived CDR1 and CDR2 are SGDLS and YYNGEE. CDR3 amino acids: CASGTGGGEQYF. The CDR3 DNA sequence: TGTGCCAGCGGGACAGGGGGTGGCGAGCAGTACTTC.

The chain combines TRBV5-4 with TRBJ2-5, with D possibly TRBD2 on 5 matching bases. Trimming shortened V by 3 bases and J by 4 bases, and 19 bases separated the two germline ends. The germline V gene encodes CDR1 SGHNT and CDR2 YYREEE (reference sequence). The CDR3 is made up of 16 amino acids. DNA for the CDR3: TGTGCCAGCAGCTCACCATTAGGGAGTTCCAGAGAGACCCAGTACTTC. Translation: CASSSPLGSSRETQYF.

This chain connects TRBV6-1 to TRBJ2-3; 7 bases align to TRBD2. Germline V lookup: CDR1 MNHNS, CDR2 SASEGT. This CDR3 is 15 amino acids long. J lost 4 bases, V lost 6 bases, and 10 bases had no gene match. The CDR3 loop reads CASSVTSEGPDTQYF. CDR3 coding DNA: TGTGCCAGCAGCGTAACTAGCGAAGGGCCAGATACGCAGTATTTT.

This clone was observed a few times. This chain links TRBV15 with TRBJ1-1; no firm D call. Germline V CDR1 and CDR2: LNHNV, YYDKDF (reference sequence). The CDR3 is made up of 12 amino acids. The V and J ends lost 1 base and 11 bases respectively, with 11 bases between them. The CDR3 loop is CATSRGRREAFF. The CDR3 DNA sequence: TGTGCCACCAGCAGAGGACGGAGGGAGGCTTTCTTT.

There are a few counts of this clone. J is TRBJ1-1 and V is TRBV4-1; unclear D gene. The germline V gene encodes CDR1 MGHRA and CDR2 YSYEKL. The CDR3 runs 16 residues. V gave up 1 base and J gave up 1 base, with 13 bases separating them. In nucleotides, the CDR3 is TGCGCCAGCAGCCAAGTCCCCCCCGGAGGGAACACTGAAGCTTTCTTT. Its translation: CASSQVPPGGNTEAFF.

V and J are TRBV7-8 and TRBJ2-2; a weak D match, TRBD2 (7 bases). CDR1 and CDR2 from the germline V gene are SGHVS and FQNEAQ. There are 15 residues in the CDR3. The ends were cut back, 5 bases at V and 5 bases at J, with 15 bases in the middle. CDR3 protein: CASSPVGGGTGELFF. CDR3 DNA: TGTGCCAGCAGCCCTGTAGGGGGAGGGACCGGGGAGCTGTTTTTT. The entire variable domain, with the rest obtained from reference TRBV7-8 and TRBJ2-2, is as follows: GAGVSQSPRYKVAKRGQDVALRCDPISGHVSLFWYQQALGQGPEFLTYFQNEAQLDKSGLPSDRFFAERPEGSVSTLKIQRTQQEDSAVYLCASSPVGGGTGELFFGEGSRLTVL.

This clone occurred a few times. CDR3 bases: TGTGCCTTTAGTACCACTAGCGGGATTTCAATTACGCAGTATTTT. This codes for CAFSTTSGISITQYF. The genes are TRBV19 and TRBJ2-3, with 10 positions matching TRBD2. This CDR3 is built from 15 residues. Germline V CDR1 and CDR2: LNHDA, SQIVND (reference sequence). The trim removed 11 bases at V and 8 bases at J, leaving 16 bases unmatched.

This chain uses TRBV9 with TRBJ2-7; maybe TRBD2 (5 bases). Trimming stripped 0 bases from V and 9 bases from J, with 19 bases between. The CDR3 has 15 amino acids. CDR1 and CDR2 from the germline V gene are SGDLS and YYNGEE. The CDR3 DNA reads TGTGCCAGCAGCGTAGCCTCGGGTGGGGTTGGGAGGCAGTACTTC. This codes for CASSVASGGVGRQYF.

The chain is built from TRBV6-5 and TRBJ2-7; TRBD2 matches at 7 bases. Trimming took 6 bases from V and 3 from J; bases not matched to a gene: 5. Per the germline V gene, CDR1 is MNHEY and CDR2 is SVGAGI. This CDR3 is 13 amino acids long. CDR3 sequence reads: CASRESGNYEQYF. Written as DNA, the CDR3 is TGTGCCAGCAGGGAGAGCGGGAACTACGAGCAGTACTTC.

The chain uses TRBV7-2 and TRBJ2-5, with D perhaps matching TRBD2 (5 bases). The J call is doubtful: the DNA matches TRBJ2-7 better. The germline V gene has CDR1 SGHTA and CDR2 FQGNSA. CDR3 length: 16 residues. CDR3 protein: CASSSFPRGRSYEQYF. CDR3 in DNA: TGTGCCAGCAGCTCGTTCCCGCGAGGGCGTTCCTACGAGCAGTACTTC.

V usage is TRBV5-4 and J usage is TRBJ2-7; 11 bases map to TRBD2. CDR1 and CDR2 from the germline V gene are SGHNT and YYREEE (reference sequence). V gave up 5 bases and J gave up 6 bases; unmatched junction bases: 10. There are 15 residues in the CDR3. CDR3 loop: CASSGLAGGASEQYF. The CDR3 DNA reads TGTGCCAGCAGTGGACTAGCGGGTGGCGCCTCCGAGCAGTACTTC.

This clone occurred once. The rearrangement joins TRBV4-1 to TRBJ1-5; D is ambiguous. CDR1 is MGHRA and CDR2 is YSYEKL in the germline V gene. V lost 0 bases, J lost 2 bases, and 8 bases lay in between. The CDR3 contains 15 residues. Written as DNA, the CDR3 is TGCGCCAGCAGCCAAGATCAGGTGGGCAATCAGCCCCAGCATTTT. It specifies CASSQDQVGNQPQHF.

The CDR3 reads CASSLSGSGNTEAFF. The CDR3 nucleotides read TGTGCCAGCAGTTTATCGGGGAGTGGGAACACTGAAGCTTTCTTT. The rearrangement joins TRBV27 to TRBJ1-1; no reliable D call. The CDR3 extends over 15 amino acids. Germline-derived CDR1 and CDR2 are MNHEY and SMNVEV (reference sequence). V was clipped by 0 bases and J by 1 base, with 9 bases between them.

This clone was detected only once. This chain joins TRBV19 and TRBJ2-7; the D gene is possibly TRBD2 (6 bases). From germline, CDR1 is LNHDA and CDR2 SQIVND (reference sequence). The V and J ends lost 4 bases and 6 bases respectively, with 19 bases between them. The CDR3 sequence is 15 residues long. CDR3 in DNA: TGTGCCAGTAGTACCTCCGGTAGCGGTGCTCTCGAGCAGTACTTC. Encoded protein: CASSTSGSGALEQYF.

The chain employs TRBV7-2 and TRBJ2-1; tentative D call: TRBD1 (6 bases). This CDR3 region has 15 residues. Deletions cut 3 bases from V and 0 bases from J, with 9 bases between. Germline CDR1 and CDR2: SGHTA and FQGNSA. The DNA of the CDR3 is TGTGCCAGCAGCTTTCGGGACAACTCCTACAATGAGCAGTTCTTC. It codes for CASSFRDNSYNEQFF.

This chain connects TRBV19 to TRBJ1-2, with a tentative D call TRBD1 (6 bases). CDR1 and CDR2 from the germline V gene are LNHDA and SQIVND (reference sequence). Trimming left V 3 bases short and J 4 bases short, with 18 bases between. The CDR3 has 16 amino acids. Here the CDR3 reads CASSISGRQESYGYTF. In DNA, the CDR3 is TGTGCCAGTAGTATCAGCGGGAGACAGGAGAGCTATGGCTACACCTTC.